The entry that follows covers one T cell receptor beta chain sequence. The antigen remains undetermined. The CDR3 totals 16 residues. Per the germline V gene, CDR1 is GTSNPN and CDR2 is SVGIG (reference sequence). V lost 1 base and J 3 bases, leaving 16 bases between the germline ends. The data belong to a study of cytomegalovirus exposure and HLA in healthy donors. Study-level results: A later look showed TCR association rates differing by HLA locus, highest for DRB1 and lowest for HLA-C. The number of N-insertions in an Asian-associated ancestry cluster was reportedly below the roughly 620-donor mean in a later analysis. TCR beta sequences reportedly predicted most subjects' HLA-A and HLA-B alleles accurately.

Vbeta (60) and Jbeta (13) primers were used in the PCR. In the original workflow: Later analysis identified tens of millions of unique TCR beta chains, about 11 million shared. Assay used: immunoSEQ multiplex PCR; TCRdb lists only in-frame clones, some missing. D and trimming come from the DNA, and the V and J calls and clone size come from that table. The sample lists around 160,000 clones; roughly three quarters were seen once. The sample was PBMCs. This receptor was taken from a man younger than 30 in good health and CMV-seropositive. This chain uses TRBV30 with TRBJ2-1; tentative D call: TRBD2 (6 bases). In DNA form, the CDR3 reads TGTGCCTGGAGTGGGCAGCGGGTATCCATCTACAATGAGCAGTTCTTC. This gives the protein CAWSGQRVSIYNEQFF.